The 13 T cell receptor beta chains in this list originate from one sample, sequenced in a study of blood T cell repertoires in COVID-19. Profiled with immunoSEQ multiplex PCR; TCRdb holds only in-frame clones, not every one. The sample gives more than 200,000 clones, about 85% of which show up once; about 1.7% is in the top ten. The source material was peripheral blood. These receptors originate from a man aged 70-80 years with acute or convalescent COVID-19.

The V and J genes are TRBV7-2 and TRBJ2-7, with 13 bases identical to TRBD2. Looked up from germline, CDR1 is SGHTA and CDR2 is FQGNSA. The CDR3 has 18 residues. Trimming removed 0 bases from V and 7 bases from J; junction bases left unmatched: 12. The CDR3 region has the DNA TGTGCCAGCAGCTTAGCGTTTACAGGACTAGCGGGAGTGGGGGAGCAGTACTTC. Protein: CASSLAFTGLAGVGEQYF.

The chain has TRBV15 and TRBJ1-6, with 8 bases fitting TRBD1. The germline V gene has CDR1 LNHNV and CDR2 YYDKDF (reference sequence). This CDR3 region has 14 residues. V dropped 5 bases and J dropped 5; count of bases not matched to a gene: 2. CDR3: CATSRGQDNSPLHF. For the CDR3, the DNA is TGTGCCACCAGCCGGGGACAGGATAATTCACCCCTCCACTTT.

The chain uses TRBV28 and TRBJ2-3, with D perhaps matching TRBD2 (5 bases). The ends were cut back, 1 base at V and 0 bases at J, with 17 bases in the middle. Germline V gene lookup returns CDR1 MDHEN and CDR2 SYDVKM. This CDR3 has 18 residues. DNA for the CDR3: TGTGCCAGCAGTTTATCTGAGATGAGGGCGTTTAGCACAGATACGCAGTATTTT. Protein product: CASSLSEMRAFSTDTQYF.

This clone was detected only a few times. The rearrangement joins TRBV3-1 (or the pseudogene TRBV3-2) to TRBJ2-1; unclear D gene. The CDR3 contains 14 residues. With 1 base removed from V and 4 bases from J, the gap between germline ends came to 8 bases. Germline CDR1 reads LGHDT; CDR2 reads YNNKEL (reference sequence). Here the CDR3 DNA reads TGTGCCAGCAGCCAAGGGTACAGTTACAATGAGCAGTTCTTC. Amino acid sequence: CASSQGYSYNEQFF.

This sequence joins TRBV18 and TRBJ1-3; 7 nucleotides align to TRBD1. The V and J ends lost 3 bases and 4 bases, in that order; junction bases with no gene match: 12. The CDR3 loop spans 17 amino acids. Germline V gene lookup returns CDR1 KGHSH and CDR2 LQKENI. CDR3 loop: CASSPRQANRGGNTIYF. The CDR3 region has the DNA TGTGCCAGCTCACCTCGACAGGCCAACAGGGGAGGAAACACCATATATTTT.

The chain recombines TRBV12-5 with TRBJ1-2; maybe TRBD1 (5 bases). The CDR3 has 14 amino acids. The V gene's germline CDR1 is LGHNT and CDR2 FRNRAP. The V gene lost 0 bases and the J gene lost 7 bases, with 12 bases spanning the gap. CDR3 amino acids: CASGLVEGTGGYTF. DNA for the CDR3: TGTGCTAGTGGTTTGGTGGAGGGGACGGGTGGCTACACCTTC.

This chain connects TRBV5-1 to TRBJ2-7; 11 nucleotides align to TRBD2. Germline trimming cut 1 base from V and 3 bases from J; bases unmatched to any gene: 3. The CDR3 contains 15 residues. CDR1 SGHRS and CDR2 YFSETQ come from the germline V gene. The CDR3 region is CASSLSLAGGYEQYF. CDR3 DNA: TGCGCCAGCAGCTTGTCCCTAGCGGGAGGCTACGAGCAGTACTTC.

This clone was seen once. CDR3 nucleotides: TGTGCCTGGAGTATCGGGGGGCGAAATGAGCAGTTCTTC. Residues: CAWSIGGRNEQFF. The chain recombines TRBV30 with TRBJ2-1, with a tentative D call TRBD2 (7 bases). The ends were cut back, 2 bases at V and 7 bases at J, with 12 bases in the middle. The CDR3 covers 13 residues. From germline, CDR1 is GTSNPN and CDR2 SVGIG (reference sequence).

This clone was picked up a small number of times. Within the sample, other DNA sequences also encode this same CDR3. The rearrangement uses TRBV5-1 and TRBJ2-1; D not resolved. Germline loops: CDR1 SGHRS, CDR2 YFSETQ. The CDR3 extends over 12 amino acids. The V and J ends lost 3 bases and 4 bases respectively, with 5 bases between them. CDR3 sequence reads: CASSSQYNEQFF. As DNA, the CDR3 is TGCGCCAGCAGCTCCCAATACAATGAGCAGTTCTTC.

The CDR3 coding sequence is TGTGCCAGCAGTCTAGACCCCGACGAGCAGTACTTC. Its protein product is CASSLDPDEQYF. V usage is TRBV28 and J usage is TRBJ2-7; no firm D call. With 5 bases removed from V and 5 bases from J, the gap between germline ends came to 10 bases. Germline CDR1 reads MDHEN; CDR2 reads SYDVKM. The CDR3 totals 12 residues.

The V and J genes are TRBV5-5 and TRBJ2-7; possibly TRBD1 for D (7 bases). Germline assignment: CDR1 SGHKS and CDR2 YYEKEE (reference sequence). Trimming shortened V by 6 bases and J by 0 bases, and 16 bases separated the two germline ends. The CDR3 has 15 residues. DNA of the CDR3: TGTGCCAGCACCCCGTCAGGGGGGACCTCCTACGAGCAGTACTTC. It yields the protein CASTPSGGTSYEQYF.

The rearrangement joins TRBV28 to TRBJ1-5; D is unresolved. The germline V and J ends were trimmed by 7 bases and 0 bases, with 10 bases remaining between them. CDR3 length equals 14 residues. Germline V gene data show CDR1 as MDHEN and CDR2 as SYDVKM. The CDR3 bases are TGTGCCAGCAAGGGAGATTTTAGCAATCAGCCCCAGCATTTT. Residues: CASKGDFSNQPQHF.

This chain uses TRBV7-2 with TRBJ2-3; D gene ambiguous. V was clipped by 1 base and J by 0 bases, with 5 bases between them. Germline V gene sequence: CDR1 SGHTA, CDR2 FQGNSA. This CDR3 is built from 14 residues. CDR3 amino acids: CASSLGRSTDTQYF. The CDR3 region has the DNA TGTGCCAGCAGCTTAGGGCGGAGCACAGATACGCAGTATTTT.